This T cell receptor (beta chain) appears in the sequencing data of a study of cytomegalovirus exposure and HLA in healthy donors. Study-level points and caveats: Follow-up analysis later connected one missense variant in DCLRE1C with trimming of TCR beta V- and J-genes.

PCR involved 60 Vbeta and 13 Jbeta primers. In the study's own analysis: Later, tens of millions of unique TCR beta chains were counted in an analysis, and some 10 million of them were shared. Only in-frame clones appear in the TCRdb table, and some are missing; sequencing was by immunoSEQ multiplex PCR. That table is the source of V, J and clone size, and D and trimming were worked out from the DNA. This table holds 100,000 to 150,000 clones, roughly a tenth found once. As concerns this clone: Its antigen is undetermined. Sequence at one end of the junction differs from germline and may be a read error.

This CDR3 is 16 amino acids long. CDR1 MNHNS and CDR2 SASEGT come from the germline V gene. The specimen sequenced was PBMCs. The clonotype originates from a woman in her late teens or twenties in good health and CMV-seropositive. The chain links TRBV6-1 to TRBJ2-2; 7 positions agree with TRBD2. CDR3 region: CASSERAVHFTGGLFF. DNA for the CDR3: TGTGCCAGCAGTGAAAGGGCAGTTCACTTTACGGGGGGGCTGTTTTTT.